This TCR beta chain was identified during a study of identical twins. Germline V gives CDR1 MNHNS, CDR2 SASEGT. The CDR3 is made up of 15 amino acids. The trim removed 3 bases at V and 1 base at J, leaving 4 bases unmatched. TCRdb analysed the 5' RACE reads with MiXCR anew, one entry per CDR3 protein. This table holds hundreds of thousands of distinct CDR3 sequences, around 7.5% found once. A further study also used this sample, focusing on yellow fever vaccine responses in identical twins.

The sequence came from a woman younger than 30 in good health. Sequencing input: PBMCs. The chain has TRBV6-1 and TRBJ2-3; 7 nucleotides line up with TRBD2. The CDR3 DNA is TGTGCCAGCAGTGATTATCGGGAGGGCACAGATACGCAGTATTTT. Encoded protein: CASSDYREGTDTQYF.